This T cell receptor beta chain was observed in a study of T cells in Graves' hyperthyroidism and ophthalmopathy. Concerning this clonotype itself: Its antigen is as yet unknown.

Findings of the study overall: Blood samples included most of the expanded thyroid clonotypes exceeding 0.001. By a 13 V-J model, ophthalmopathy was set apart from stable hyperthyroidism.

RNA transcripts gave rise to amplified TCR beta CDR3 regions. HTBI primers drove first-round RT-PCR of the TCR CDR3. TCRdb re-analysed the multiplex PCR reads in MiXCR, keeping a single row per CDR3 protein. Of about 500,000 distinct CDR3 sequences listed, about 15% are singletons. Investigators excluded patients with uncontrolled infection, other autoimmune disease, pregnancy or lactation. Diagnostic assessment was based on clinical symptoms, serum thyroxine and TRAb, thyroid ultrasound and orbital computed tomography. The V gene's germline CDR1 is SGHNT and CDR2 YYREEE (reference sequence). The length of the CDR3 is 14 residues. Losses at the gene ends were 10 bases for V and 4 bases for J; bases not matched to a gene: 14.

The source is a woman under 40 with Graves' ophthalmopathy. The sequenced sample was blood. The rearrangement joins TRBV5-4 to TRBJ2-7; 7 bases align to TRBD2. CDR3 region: CASSSWEGGYEQYF. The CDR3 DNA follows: TGTGCCTCATCCTCGTGGGAGGGCGGATACGAGCAGTACTTC.